What follows are 3 T cell receptor beta chains derived from one specimen sequenced in a study of blood T cell repertoires in COVID-19. Data came from immunoSEQ multiplex PCR; TCRdb stores just in-frame clones and leaves some out. This table holds 350,000 to 550,000 clones, roughly 90% found once. The sample was peripheral blood. All receptors come from a woman in her twenties or thirties with acute or convalescent COVID-19.

V usage is TRBV12-3 or TRBV12-4 and J usage is TRBJ1-1; maybe TRBD1 (5 bases). The V and J ends lost 1 base and 7 bases respectively, with 10 bases between them. The CDR3 length is 13 residues. CDR3 DNA: TGTGCCAGCAGTTTAGTTGGGGCGAATGAAGCTTTCTTT. This encodes CASSLVGANEAFF.

The chain joins TRBV19 to TRBJ2-1, with D possibly TRBD1 on 5 matching bases. This CDR3 has 15 residues. Germline values: CDR1 LNHDA, CDR2 SQIVND (reference sequence). V lost 4 bases and J 4 bases, leaving 14 bases between the germline ends. The CDR3 reads CASSTSGALYNEQFF. In DNA, the CDR3 is TGTGCCAGTAGTACTTCTGGGGCCCTATACAATGAGCAGTTCTTC. Using reference TRBV19 and TRBJ2-1 for the parts outside the CDR3, the full variable domain is DGGITQSPKYLFRKEGQNVTLSCEQNLNHDAMYWYRQDPGQGLRLIYYSQIVNDFQKGDIAEGYSVSREKKESFPLTVTSAQKNPTAFYLCASSTSGALYNEQFFGPGTRLTVL.

This clone was counted a few times. V usage is TRBV6-5 and J usage is TRBJ2-2, with 9 bases fitting TRBD1. This CDR3 comprises 15 residues. Germline V CDR1 and CDR2: MNHEY, SVGAGI. The V and J ends lost 6 bases and 4 bases, in that order; junction bases with no gene match: 6. The CDR3 protein is CASRSQGARTGELFF. In nucleotides, the CDR3 is TGTGCCAGCAGATCACAGGGGGCGCGCACCGGGGAGCTGTTTTTT.